This TCR beta chain was identified in a study of OX40 agonist ivuxolimab in advanced cancers. Some background on the complete study: Ivuxolimab was an agonistic, fully human IgG2 monoclonal antibody directed against OX40 (CD134), a costimulatory receptor. The point of sequencing TCRbeta in the periphery was to test whether ivuxolimab changed TCR sequence diversity and drove clonal T-cell expansion. The dose-escalation cohort was over 70% male with a mean age of about 65 years, ranging from roughly 20 to 80. Intravenous ivuxolimab was administered to patients every 2 weeks at six dose levels: 0.01, 0.1, 0.3, 1.5, 3 and 10 mg/kg. Of the 50 to 55 dose-escalation patients, hepatocellular carcinoma was present in roughly 19, melanoma in roughly 15, renal cell carcinoma in 9 and head and neck cancer in 9. Three dose-escalation patients achieved partial responses, one with hepatocellular carcinoma and two with cutaneous melanoma. The paper describes the monotherapy dose-escalation part (N ≈ 50 patients) of the phase I trial of ivuxolimab. Prior anti-PD-1, anti-PD-L1 or anti-CTLA-4 therapy was permitted, and checkpoint inhibitors had been received by about 44% of dose-escalation patients.

To note about this clone: Its specific antigen is unknown. Qualities for individual bases were not recorded, and no much larger clone is one base off.

What the study reported, not specific to this receptor: Low levels of normalized T-cell clonal expansion were also seen in some nonresponding patients. Partial responders in the 0.1-3.0 mg/kg groups had among the lowest normalized peripheral clonal expansion, especially among CD8+ T cells. At doses of 0.1 to 3.0 mg/kg, clonal expansion of both CD4+ and CD8+ T cells in blood was seen between baseline and week 6. On average, CD8+ T cells showed more expanded clones than CD4+ T cells after ivuxolimab. The antigen specificity of the peripheral T cells that underwent clonal expansion was not determined.

The germline V gene (reference sequence) supplies CDR1 GTSNPN and CDR2 SVGIG. Here V drops 0 bases and J drops 4 bases, and the junction holds 5 bases not matched to any gene. The CDR3 runs 15 amino acids, cysteine and phenylalanine included. Just CDR3 DNA is preserved here, 45 bases in frame from base 1. Genomic DNA was isolated from the sorted cells so that the TCRbeta CDR3 region could be sequenced. The immunoSEQ Assay was used for sequencing of TCRbeta CDR3 regions. Not all clones reach the TCRdb copy of this immuneACCESS table, which keeps in-frame sequences only. Checked studies attribute under half of the gap to unresolved V genes and leave the rest unexplained. A total of approximately 76,000 clones appear in this sample, more than 85% of them only once. Roughly a tenth of the sample is in the top ten clones. The trial excluded patients who had a history of autoimmune disease or were on systemic immunosuppression. Peripheral blood for TCR sequencing was collected from all dose cohorts at baseline, on cycle 4 day 1, and on cycle 7 day 1. The samples were drawn from a first-in-human, open-label, multicenter phase I dose-escalation trial of ivuxolimab. Adults with locally advanced or metastatic melanoma, renal cell carcinoma, hepatocellular carcinoma or head and neck squamous cell carcinoma were enrolled in the trial. CD4+ and CD8+ T cells were sorted separately from peripheral blood before TCR sequencing.

The starting material was CD4+ or CD8+ T cells sorted from blood, obtained in a trial of the OX40 agonist ivuxolimab. The sequence joins TRBV30 to TRBJ2-3; the central 9 bases match TRBD1. This clonotype was obtained from an adult with an advanced solid tumor such as melanoma, head and neck, liver or kidney cancer. The bases are TGTGCCTGGAGTGTATTGGGACAGGGAGCAGATACGCAGTATTTT. Translated, it gives CAWSVLGQGADTQYF.